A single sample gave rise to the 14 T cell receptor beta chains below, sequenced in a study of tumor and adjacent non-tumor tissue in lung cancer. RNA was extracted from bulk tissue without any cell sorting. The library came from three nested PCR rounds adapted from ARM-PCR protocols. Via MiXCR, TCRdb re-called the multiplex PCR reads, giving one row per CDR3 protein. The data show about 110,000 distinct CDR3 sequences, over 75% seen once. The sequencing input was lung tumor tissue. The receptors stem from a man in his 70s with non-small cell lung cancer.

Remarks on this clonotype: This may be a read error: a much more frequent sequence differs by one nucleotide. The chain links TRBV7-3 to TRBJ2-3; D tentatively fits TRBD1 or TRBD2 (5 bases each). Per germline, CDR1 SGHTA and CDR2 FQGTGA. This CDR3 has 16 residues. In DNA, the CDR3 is TGTGCCAGCAACTTAACCCCAGCAGGGACGACAGATACGCAGTATTTT. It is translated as CASNLTPAGTTDTQYF.

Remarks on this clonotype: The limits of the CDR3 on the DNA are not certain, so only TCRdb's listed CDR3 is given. The CDR3 protein is CSVFGQGTKTETFF. The chain carries TRBV29-1 and TRBJ1-1; TRBD1 is the table's D call, not checked against the DNA. Including both end residues, the CDR3 is 14 amino acids long. Germline lookup yields CDR1 SQVTM and CDR2 ANQGSEA.

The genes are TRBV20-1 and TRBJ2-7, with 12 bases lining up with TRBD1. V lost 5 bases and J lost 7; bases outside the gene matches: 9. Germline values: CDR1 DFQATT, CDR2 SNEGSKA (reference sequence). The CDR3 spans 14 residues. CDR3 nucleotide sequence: TGCAGTGCTGAAGAGGGGACAGGGGGCGAGGAGCAGTACTTC. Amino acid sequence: CSAEEGTGGEEQYF.

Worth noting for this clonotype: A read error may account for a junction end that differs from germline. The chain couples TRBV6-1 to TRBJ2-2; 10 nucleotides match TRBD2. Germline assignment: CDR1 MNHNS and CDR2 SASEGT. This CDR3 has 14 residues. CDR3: CTSGGVGSTGELFF. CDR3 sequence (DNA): TGTACCAGCGGGGGGGTCGGCAGCACAGGGGAGCTGTTTTTT.

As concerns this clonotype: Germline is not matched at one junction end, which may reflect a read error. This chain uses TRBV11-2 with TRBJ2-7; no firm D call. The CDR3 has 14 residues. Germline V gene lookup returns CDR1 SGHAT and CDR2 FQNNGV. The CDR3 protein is CDSSLRASRGEHYF. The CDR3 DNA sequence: TGTGACAGCAGCCTACGGGCCTCCAGAGGAGAGCACTACTTC.

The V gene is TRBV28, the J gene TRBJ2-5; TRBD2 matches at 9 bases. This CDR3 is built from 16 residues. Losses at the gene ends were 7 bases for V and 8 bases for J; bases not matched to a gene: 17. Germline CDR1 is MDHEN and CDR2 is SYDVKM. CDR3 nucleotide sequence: TGTGCCAGCATGGAGGAGCGCGGGGGGGCAGTAGATACCCAGTACTTC. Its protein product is CASMEERGGAVDTQYF.

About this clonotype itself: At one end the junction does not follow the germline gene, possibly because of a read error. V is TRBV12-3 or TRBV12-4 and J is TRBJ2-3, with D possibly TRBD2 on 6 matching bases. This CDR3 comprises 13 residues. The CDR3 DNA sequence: TGTGTCAGCAGGCCGACTAGTGCAGATACGCAGTATTTT. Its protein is CVSRPTSADTQYF.

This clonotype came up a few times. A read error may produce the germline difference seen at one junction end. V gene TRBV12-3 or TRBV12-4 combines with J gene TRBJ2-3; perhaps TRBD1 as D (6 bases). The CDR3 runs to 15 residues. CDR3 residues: CTSSFARGNTDTQYF. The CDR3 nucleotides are TGTACCAGCAGTTTTGCCAGGGGTAACACAGATACGCAGTATTTT.

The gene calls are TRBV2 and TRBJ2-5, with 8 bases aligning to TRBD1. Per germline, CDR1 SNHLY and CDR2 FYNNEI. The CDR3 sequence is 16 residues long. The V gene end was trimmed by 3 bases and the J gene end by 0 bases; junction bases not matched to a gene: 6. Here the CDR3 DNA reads TGTGCCAGCAGTGACCCCCAGGGGGCCAACCAAGAGACCCAGTACTTC. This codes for CASSDPQGANQETQYF.

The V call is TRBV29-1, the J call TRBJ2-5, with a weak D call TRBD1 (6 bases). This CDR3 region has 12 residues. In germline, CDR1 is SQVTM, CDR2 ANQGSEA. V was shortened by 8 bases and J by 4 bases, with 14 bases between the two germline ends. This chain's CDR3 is CSIKAGVETQYF. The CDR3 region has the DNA TGCAGCATTAAGGCAGGGGTAGAGACCCAGTACTTC. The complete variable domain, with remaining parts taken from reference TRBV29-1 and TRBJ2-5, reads SAVISQKPSRDICQRGTSLTIQCQVDSQVTMMFWYRQQPGQSLTLIATANQGSEATYESGFVIDKFPISRPNLTFSTLTVSNMSPEDSSIYLCSIKAGVETQYFGPGTRLLVL.

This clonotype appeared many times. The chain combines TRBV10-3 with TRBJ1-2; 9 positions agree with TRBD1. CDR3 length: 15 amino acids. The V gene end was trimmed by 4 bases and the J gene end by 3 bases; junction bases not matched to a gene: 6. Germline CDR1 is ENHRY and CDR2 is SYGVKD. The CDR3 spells CAISGRDRADYGYTF. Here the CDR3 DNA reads TGTGCCATCAGTGGCCGGGACAGGGCCGACTATGGCTACACCTTC.

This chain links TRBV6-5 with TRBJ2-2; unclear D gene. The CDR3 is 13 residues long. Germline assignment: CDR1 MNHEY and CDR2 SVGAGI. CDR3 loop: CDGSRGRAGELFF. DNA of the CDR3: TGTGACGGCAGCCGTGGCCGGGCCGGGGAGCTGTTTTTT.

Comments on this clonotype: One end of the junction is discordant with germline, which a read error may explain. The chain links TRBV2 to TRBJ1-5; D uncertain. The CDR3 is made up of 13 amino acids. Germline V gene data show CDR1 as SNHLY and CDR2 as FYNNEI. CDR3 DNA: TGTGCCAACAGTGGGTATAAAGGACAGCCCCAGCATTTT. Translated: CANSGYKGQPQHF.

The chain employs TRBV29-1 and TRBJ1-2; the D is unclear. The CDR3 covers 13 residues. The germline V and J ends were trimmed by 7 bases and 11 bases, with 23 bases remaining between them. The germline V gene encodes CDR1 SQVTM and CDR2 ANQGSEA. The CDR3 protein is CSAFGSVNYRYTF. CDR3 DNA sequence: TGCAGCGCATTCGGCAGTGTGAACTATAGATACACCTTC.